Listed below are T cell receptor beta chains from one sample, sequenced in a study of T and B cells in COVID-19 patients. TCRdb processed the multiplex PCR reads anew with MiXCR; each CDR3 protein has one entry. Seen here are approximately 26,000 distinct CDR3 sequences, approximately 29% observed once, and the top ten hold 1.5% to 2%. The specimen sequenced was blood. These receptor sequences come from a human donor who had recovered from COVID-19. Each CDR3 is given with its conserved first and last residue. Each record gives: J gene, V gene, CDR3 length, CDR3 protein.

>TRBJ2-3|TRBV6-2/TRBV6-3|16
CASRSPRDRGRDTQYF
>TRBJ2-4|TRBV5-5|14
CASSPTGGGNIQYF
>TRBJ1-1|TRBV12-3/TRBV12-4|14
CASSLRQTGVEAFF
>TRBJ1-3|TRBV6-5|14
CASRGSLAGNTIYF
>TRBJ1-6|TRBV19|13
CASQDRGISPLHF
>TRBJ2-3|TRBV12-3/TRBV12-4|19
CASSSPRRAGEGFTDTQYF
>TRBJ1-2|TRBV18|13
CASSPRADYGYTF
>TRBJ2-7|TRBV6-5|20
CASSYGVLGRGQLRSYEQYF
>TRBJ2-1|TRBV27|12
CASTTDHNEQFF
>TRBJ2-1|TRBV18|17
CASSPPMGDRLLNEQFF
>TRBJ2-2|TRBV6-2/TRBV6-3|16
CASTGIDRGRTGELFF
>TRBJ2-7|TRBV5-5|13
CASSQEPVYEQYF